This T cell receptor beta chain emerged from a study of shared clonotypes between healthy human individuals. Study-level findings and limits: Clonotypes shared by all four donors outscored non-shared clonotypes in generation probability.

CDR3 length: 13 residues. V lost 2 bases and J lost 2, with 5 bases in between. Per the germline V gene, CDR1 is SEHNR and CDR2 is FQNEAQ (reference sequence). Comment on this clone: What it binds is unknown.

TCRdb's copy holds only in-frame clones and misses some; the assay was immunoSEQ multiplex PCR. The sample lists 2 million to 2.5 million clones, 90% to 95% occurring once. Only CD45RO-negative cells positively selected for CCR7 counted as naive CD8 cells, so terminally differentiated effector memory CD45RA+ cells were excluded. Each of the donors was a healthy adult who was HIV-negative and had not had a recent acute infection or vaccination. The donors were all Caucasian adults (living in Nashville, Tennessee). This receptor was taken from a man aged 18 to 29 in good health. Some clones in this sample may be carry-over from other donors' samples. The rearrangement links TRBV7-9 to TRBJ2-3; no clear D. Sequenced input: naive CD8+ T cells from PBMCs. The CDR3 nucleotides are TGTGCCAGCAGCTTACCAGACACAGATACGCAGTATTTT. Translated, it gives CASSLPDTDTQYF.